These 30 T cell receptor beta chains were sequenced from one sample in a study of radiotherapy plus CTLA-4 blockade in lung cancer. The method was immunoSEQ multiplex PCR; TCRdb's version includes in-frame clones alone and lacks a portion of them. The table lists about 73,000 clones, around nine tenths of them singletons. The sample was peripheral blood, taken from a patient treated with radiotherapy plus ipilimumab. These receptors originate from a human donor with non-small cell lung cancer that progressed on radiotherapy plus ipilimumab.

The J gene is TRBJ2-7, the V gene TRBV13; D not certain. Germline V gene sequence: CDR1 PRHDT, CDR2 FYEKMQ (reference sequence). The CDR3 has 12 residues. The V gene lost 2 bases and the J gene lost 4 bases, with 6 bases spanning the gap. The CDR3 is CASSLSTYEQYF. The DNA for the CDR3 is TGTGCCAGCAGCTTATCTACGTACGAGCAGTACTTC.

The V and J genes are TRBV2 and TRBJ1-2; tentatively, D is TRBD1 (6 bases). Looked up from germline, CDR1 is SNHLY and CDR2 is FYNNEI. This CDR3 contains 14 residues. Trimming took 4 bases from V and 8 from J, leaving 17 bases between them. CDR3 region: CASSGEGTLQGYTF. The CDR3 DNA follows: TGTGCCAGCAGTGGGGAGGGGACACTCCAGGGCTACACCTTC.

This chain uses TRBV9 with TRBJ2-5; 7 bases agree with TRBD1. The V gene end was trimmed by 1 base and the J gene end by 4 bases; junction bases not matched to a gene: 4. The CDR3 is 14 residues long. Germline values: CDR1 SGDLS, CDR2 YYNGEE. CDR3 coding DNA: TGTGCCAGCAGCGTAAAGGGGGCAGGAGAGACCCAGTACTTC. The encoded protein is CASSVKGAGETQYF.

The J gene is TRBJ2-7, the V gene TRBV28; TRBD1 aligns across 7 bases. J was trimmed by 2 bases and V by 6 bases; bases with no gene match: 4. This CDR3 region has 13 residues. Per the germline V gene, CDR1 is MDHEN and CDR2 is SYDVKM. The CDR3 bases are TGTGCCAGCAGAGGGACAGTAACCTACGAGCAGTACTTC. This translates into CASRGTVTYEQYF.

The chain recombines TRBV4-2 with TRBJ1-5; 11 bases match TRBD1. Germline V gives CDR1 LGHNA, CDR2 YNFKEQ. V lost 3 bases to trimming and J lost 9 bases; unmatched junction nucleotides: 13. The CDR3 has 17 amino acids. The CDR3 loop reads CASSQVPPGQGDRPQHF. The CDR3 bases are TGTGCCAGCAGCCAGGTACCTCCGGGACAGGGGGACCGGCCCCAGCATTTT.

V and J are TRBV29-1 and TRBJ2-3, with 8 bases lining up with TRBD1. Unmatched junction bases numbered 15, after V lost 6 bases and J lost 10 bases. Germline V gives CDR1 SQVTM, CDR2 ANQGSEA. The CDR3 is 14 residues long. The CDR3 loop reads CSVGQGRSQGAQYF. DNA for the CDR3: TGCAGCGTAGGACAGGGCCGTTCGCAGGGGGCGCAGTATTTT.

V and J are TRBV30 and TRBJ1-2, with no clear D. The germline gives CDR1 GTSNPN, CDR2 SVGIG (reference sequence). This CDR3 has 11 amino acids. Trimming took off 3 bases at V and 8 bases at J, with 10 bases between the two ends. CDR3 residues: CAWSRGSGYTF. The CDR3 region has the DNA TGTGCCTGGAGCAGAGGATCCGGCTACACCTTC.

The V gene is TRBV28, the J gene TRBJ2-3; D is perhaps TRBD1 or TRBD2 (5 bases each). The CDR3 covers 15 residues. CDR1 and CDR2 from the germline V gene are MDHEN and SYDVKM. V gave up 8 bases and J gave up 3 bases, with 18 bases separating them. CDR3 amino acids: CASATTGTTTDTQYF. In DNA, the CDR3 is TGTGCCAGCGCCACGACGGGGACGACGACAGATACGCAGTATTTT.

This clone was observed a single time. The gene calls are TRBV27 and TRBJ1-5; TRBD1 matches 8 bases. Germline lookup yields CDR1 MNHEY and CDR2 SMNVEV (reference sequence). The J segment lost 0 bases and the V segment lost 8 bases, leaving 6 bases of the junction unmatched. The CDR3 spans 15 residues. The CDR3: CASSGGGFSNQPQHF. In DNA form, the CDR3 reads TGTGCCAGCTCAGGGGGCGGGTTTAGCAATCAGCCCCAGCATTTT.

The chain is built from TRBV19 and TRBJ1-4, with unresolved D. Germline values: CDR1 LNHDA, CDR2 SQIVND (reference sequence). There are 14 residues in the CDR3. V gave up 10 bases and J gave up 12 bases, with 24 bases separating them. CDR3 sequence (DNA): TGTGCCACCTTACGCACGGGTCTCCCTATGGAACTGTTTTTT. This gives the protein CATLRTGLPMELFF. Based on the CDR3 plus reference TRBV19 and TRBJ1-4, the full variable domain is DGGITQSPKYLFRKEGQNVTLSCEQNLNHDAMYWYRQDPGQGLRLIYYSQIVNDFQKGDIAEGYSVSREKKESFPLTVTSAQKNPTAFYLCATLRTGLPMELFFGSGTQLSVL.

The CDR3 sequence is CASSYLGPLQETQYF. The CDR3 nucleotides read TGTGCCAGCAGTTACCTAGGCCCTTTACAAGAGACCCAGTACTTC. This sequence joins TRBV6-6 and TRBJ2-5; no clear D gene. Germline V gene lookup returns CDR1 MNHNY and CDR2 SVGAGI (reference sequence). The CDR3 totals 15 residues. Trimming removed 2 bases from V and 2 bases from J, with 12 bases in between.

The chain carries TRBV10-2 and TRBJ1-4; 9 bases are a match to TRBD1. The CDR3 is made up of 15 amino acids. Germline V lookup: CDR1 WSHSY, CDR2 SAAADI. V gave up 5 bases and J gave up 8 bases; unmatched junction bases: 9. The CDR3 region has the DNA TGCGCCAGCAGTCTTACCCGGACAGGGGACGAAAAACTGTTTTTT. Translating gives CASSLTRTGDEKLFF.

The J gene is TRBJ2-3, the V gene TRBV4-1; D might be TRBD1 or TRBD2, each matching 7 bases. The CDR3 covers 15 residues. CDR1 is MGHRA, CDR2 YSYEKL, per germline. V was shortened by 0 bases and J by 6 bases, with 13 bases between the two germline ends. DNA of the CDR3: TGCGCCAGCAGCCAAGAGGGGAGGGGGCCTGATACGCAGTATTTT. Its protein is CASSQEGRGPDTQYF.

J is TRBJ1-5 and V is TRBV19; 7 bases line up with TRBD1. Germline assignment: CDR1 LNHDA and CDR2 SQIVND (reference sequence). This CDR3 comprises 16 residues. J lost 1 base, V lost 1 base, and 4 bases had no gene match. The CDR3 is CASSIVGGGSNQPQHF. The CDR3 bases are TGTGCCAGTAGTATAGTTGGAGGGGGCAGCAATCAGCCCCAGCATTTT.

This chain links TRBV7-9 with TRBJ2-1; no clear D. The length of the CDR3 is 11 residues. Germline CDR1 SEHNR, CDR2 FQNEAQ (reference sequence). V lost 8 bases to trimming and J lost 6 bases, with 8 bases between them. CDR3 nucleotides: TGTGCCAGCGCGGTGAGCAATGAGCAGTTCTTC. Its protein is CASAVSNEQFF.

The chain combines TRBV28 with TRBJ2-7; maybe TRBD1 (6 bases). V was clipped by 5 bases and J by 0 bases, with 14 bases between them. The CDR3 sequence is 15 residues long. CDR1 is MDHEN and CDR2 is SYDVKM in the germline V gene. The DNA for the CDR3 is TGTGCCAGCAGTCCAAGGGGGTTCCTCTCCTACGAGCAGTACTTC. Protein sequence: CASSPRGFLSYEQYF.

This clone was observed a handful of times. V usage is TRBV9 and J usage is TRBJ2-3; D possibly corresponds to TRBD2 (5 bases). Germline V CDR1 and CDR2: SGDLS, YYNGEE. Trimming stripped 3 bases from V and 7 bases from J, with 18 bases between. The CDR3 consists of 15 residues. The CDR3 here is CASSATILVSNTQYF. In DNA, the CDR3 is TGTGCCAGCAGCGCGACTATACTAGTATCCAATACGCAGTATTTT.

The rearrangement links TRBV5-1 to TRBJ2-2; D gene uncertain. CDR1 and CDR2 (germline): SGHRS, YFSETQ. Trimming stripped 1 base from V and 6 bases from J, with 13 bases between. CDR3 length: 15 residues. The CDR3 protein is CASSLQPDVAGELFF. The CDR3 bases are TGCGCCAGCAGCTTGCAGCCGGACGTGGCCGGGGAGCTGTTTTTT.

This chain joins TRBV5-1 and TRBJ1-1; D unresolved. The CDR3 consists of 13 residues. The V end was cut by 5 bases, the J end by 1 base, with 9 bases between. Germline values: CDR1 SGHRS, CDR2 YFSETQ. This CDR3 is CASRSSTNTEAFF. DNA for the CDR3: TGCGCCAGCAGATCGTCTACGAACACTGAAGCTTTCTTT.

The genes are TRBV2 and TRBJ2-3; possibly TRBD2 for D (5 bases). The CDR3 loop spans 13 amino acids. Germline V CDR1 and CDR2: SNHLY, FYNNEI. V was shortened by 7 bases and J by 0 bases, with 8 bases between the two germline ends. The CDR3 sequence: CASKRDSTDTQYF. In DNA, the CDR3 is TGTGCCAGCAAGAGGGATAGCACAGATACGCAGTATTTT.

This chain links TRBV5-1 with TRBJ2-2, with 10 nucleotides matching TRBD2. Germline-derived CDR1 and CDR2 are SGHRS and YFSETQ. The CDR3 is 16 residues long. The V and J ends lost 4 bases and 6 bases, in that order; junction bases with no gene match: 9. CDR3 amino acids: CASSPRVAGGSGELFF. The CDR3 nucleotides are TGCGCCAGCAGCCCCCGGGTAGCGGGAGGTTCCGGGGAGCTGTTTTTT. Full variable domain (rest looked up from reference TRBV5-1 and TRBJ2-2): KAGVTQTPRYLIKTRGQQVTLSCSPISGHRSVSWYQQTPGQGLQFLFEYFSETQRNKGNFPGRFSGRQFSNSRSEMNVSTLELGDSALYLCASSPRVAGGSGELFFGEGSRLTVL.

This chain uses TRBV7-3 with TRBJ2-7; 12 bases are shared with TRBD2. The CDR3 sequence is 15 residues long. J lost 3 bases, V lost 3 bases, and 3 bases had no gene match. In germline, CDR1 is SGHTA, CDR2 FQGTGA. DNA of the CDR3: TGTGCCAGCAGCTTGGGACTAGCGGGCGGCTACGAGCAGTACTTC. Translated: CASSLGLAGGYEQYF.

This clone was observed a single time. The V gene is TRBV28, the J gene TRBJ2-1, with TRBD2 identical over 7 bases. V was clipped by 5 bases and J by 4 bases; unmatched bases: 14. CDR1 is MDHEN and CDR2 is SYDVKM in the germline V gene. The CDR3 covers 17 residues. CDR3 amino acids: CASSPNPSGAPYNEQFF. The CDR3 nucleotides read TGTGCCAGCAGTCCCAATCCTAGCGGAGCTCCATACAATGAGCAGTTCTTC.

The CDR3 region has the DNA TGCGCCAGCAGCTTGTCGGGACTCCCCAACAATGAGCAGTTCTTC. It encodes CASSLSGLPNNEQFF. The rearrangement uses TRBV5-1 and TRBJ2-1; the D gene is possibly TRBD2 (6 bases). The ends were cut back, 1 base at V and 5 bases at J, with 13 bases in the middle. Germline V gene sequence: CDR1 SGHRS, CDR2 YFSETQ. This CDR3 region has 15 residues.

V gene TRBV9 combines with J gene TRBJ2-5; 7 nucleotides match TRBD2. With the DNA end fitting TRBJ2-7 better, the J assignment may be wrong. Per the germline V gene, CDR1 is SGDLS and CDR2 is YYNGEE. The CDR3 totals 15 residues. As DNA, the CDR3 is TGTGCCAGCAGCGTAGGAGGGGCGGGAGCCTACGAGCAGTACTTC. This encodes CASSVGGAGAYEQYF.

The chain couples TRBV2 to TRBJ1-3, with D uncertain. Germline V gene data show CDR1 as SNHLY and CDR2 as FYNNEI. Trimming cost V 6 bases and J 9 bases, with 18 bases left between them. The CDR3 is made up of 14 amino acids. Written as DNA, the CDR3 is TGTGCCAGCAGCGTCGGGCTGACCTCTGGCACCATATATTTT. Translation: CASSVGLTSGTIYF.

The genes are TRBV4-1 and TRBJ2-1; D gene unclear. Looked up from germline, CDR1 is MGHRA and CDR2 is YSYEKL. CDR3 length equals 14 residues. V was clipped by 2 bases and J by 6 bases, with 11 bases between them. The CDR3 loop reads CASSQFITANEQFF. As DNA, the CDR3 is TGCGCCAGCAGCCAATTTATAACGGCCAATGAGCAGTTCTTC.

This sequence joins TRBV2 and TRBJ1-3; a weak D match, TRBD1 (5 bases). There are 14 residues in the CDR3. Germline CDR1 and CDR2: SNHLY and FYNNEI. V lost 6 bases and J 1 base, leaving 10 bases between the germline ends. The CDR3 here is CASRAGLSGNTIYF. DNA of the CDR3: TGTGCCAGCAGGGCGGGACTTTCTGGAAACACCATATATTTT. The full variable domain, completed using reference TRBV2 and TRBJ1-3, is EPEVTQTPSHQVTQMGQEVILRCVPISNHLYFYWYRQILGQKVEFLVSFYNNEISEKSEIFDDQFSVERPDGSNFTLKIRSTKLEDSAMYFCASRAGLSGNTIYFGEGSWLTVV.

V is TRBV23-1 and J is TRBJ2-7; unclear D gene. TRBV23-1 is reported as an ORF; its role is uncertain. The CDR3 covers 14 residues. Trimming removed 5 bases from V and 3 bases from J, with 14 bases in between. DNA of the CDR3: TGCGCCAGCAGTTCCCCGGGTAGTAGCTACGAGCAGTACTTC. Residues: CASSSPGSSYEQYF.

This clone was seen a handful of times. The chain combines TRBV7-8 with TRBJ1-5, with D perhaps matching TRBD1 (6 bases). CDR3 length: 14 residues. V lost 5 bases to trimming and J lost 8 bases, with 16 bases between them. Germline-derived CDR1 and CDR2 are SGHVS and FQNEAQ. CDR3 loop: CASSTDSPKKPQHF. The CDR3 DNA reads as TGTGCCAGCAGCACGGACAGTCCCAAGAAGCCCCAGCATTTT.